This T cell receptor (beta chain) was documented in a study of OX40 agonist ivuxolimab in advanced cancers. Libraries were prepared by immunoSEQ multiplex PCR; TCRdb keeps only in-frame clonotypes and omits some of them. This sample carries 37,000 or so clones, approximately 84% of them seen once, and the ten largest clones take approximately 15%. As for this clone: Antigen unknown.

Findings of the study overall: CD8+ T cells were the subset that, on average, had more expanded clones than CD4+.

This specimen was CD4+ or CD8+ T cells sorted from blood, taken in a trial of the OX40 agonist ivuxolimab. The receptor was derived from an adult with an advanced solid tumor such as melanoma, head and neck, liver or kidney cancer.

The DNA of the CDR3 is TGTGCCAGCAGTAGAGCAGTGGGGTATAATTCACCCCTCCACTTT. This gives the protein CASSRAVGYNSPLHF. The J gene is TRBJ1-6, the V gene TRBV5-8; no definite D call. V lost 5 bases and J lost 4, with 13 bases in between. Germline CDR1 is SGHTS and CDR2 is YDEGEE. The CDR3 extends over 15 amino acids.